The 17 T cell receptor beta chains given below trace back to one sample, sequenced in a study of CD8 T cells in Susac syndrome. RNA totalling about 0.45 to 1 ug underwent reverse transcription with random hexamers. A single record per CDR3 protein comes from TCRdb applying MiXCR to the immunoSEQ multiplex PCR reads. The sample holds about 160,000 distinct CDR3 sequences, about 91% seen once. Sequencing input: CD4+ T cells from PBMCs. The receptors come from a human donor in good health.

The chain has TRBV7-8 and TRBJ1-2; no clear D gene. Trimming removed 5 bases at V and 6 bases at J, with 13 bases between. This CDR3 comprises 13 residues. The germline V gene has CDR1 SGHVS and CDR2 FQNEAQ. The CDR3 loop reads CASSLRIEDGYTF. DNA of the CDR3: TGTGCCAGCAGCCTTAGAATAGAGGATGGCTACACCTTC.

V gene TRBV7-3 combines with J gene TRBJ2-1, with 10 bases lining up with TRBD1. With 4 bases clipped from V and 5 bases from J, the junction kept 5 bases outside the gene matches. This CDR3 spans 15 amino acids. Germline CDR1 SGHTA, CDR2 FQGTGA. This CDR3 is CASSWGTGVNNEQFF. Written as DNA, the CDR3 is TGTGCCAGCAGCTGGGGGACAGGGGTGAACAATGAGCAGTTCTTC.

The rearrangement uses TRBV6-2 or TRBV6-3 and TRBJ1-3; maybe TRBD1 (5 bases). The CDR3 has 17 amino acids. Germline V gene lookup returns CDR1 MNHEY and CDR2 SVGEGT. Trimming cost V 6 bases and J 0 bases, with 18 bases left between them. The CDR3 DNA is TGTGCCAGCAGCGACGGGTGGGGCCCATCCTCTGGAAACACCATATATTTT. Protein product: CASSDGWGPSSGNTIYF.

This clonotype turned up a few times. For the CDR3, the DNA is TGCAGTGCTACCCCAGGTGCGCCCCAAGAGACCCAGTACTTC. Amino acids: CSATPGAPQETQYF. This rearrangement joins TRBV20-1 to TRBJ2-5; D remains unclear. CDR1 and CDR2 from the germline V gene are DFQATT and SNEGSKA (reference sequence). Trimming cost V 4 bases and J 1 base, with 13 bases left between them. The CDR3 loop spans 14 amino acids.

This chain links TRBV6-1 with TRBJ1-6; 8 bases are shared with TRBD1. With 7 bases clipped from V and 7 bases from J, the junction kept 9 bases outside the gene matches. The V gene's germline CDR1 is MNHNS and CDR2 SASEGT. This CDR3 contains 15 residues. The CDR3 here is CASTRQQGGNSPLHF. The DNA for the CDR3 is TGTGCCAGCACCCGACAACAGGGGGGGAATTCACCCCTCCACTTT.

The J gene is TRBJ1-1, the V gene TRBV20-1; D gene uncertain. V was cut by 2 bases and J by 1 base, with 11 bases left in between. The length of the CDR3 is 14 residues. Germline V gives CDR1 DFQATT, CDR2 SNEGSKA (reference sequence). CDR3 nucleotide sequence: TGCAGTGCTAGAAGGTTGGCAGGGAACACTGAAGCTTTCTTT. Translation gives CSARRLAGNTEAFF.

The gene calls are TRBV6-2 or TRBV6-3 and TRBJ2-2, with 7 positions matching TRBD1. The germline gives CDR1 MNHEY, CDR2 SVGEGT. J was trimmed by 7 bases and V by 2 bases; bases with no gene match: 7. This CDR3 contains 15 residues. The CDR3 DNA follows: TGTGCCAGCAGTTACCCGACAGGGAGCGGCGGGGAGCTGTTTTTT. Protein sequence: CASSYPTGSGGELFF.

The CDR3 nucleotides read TGTGCCACCAGCAGAGATAAGGCTCCCCAAGAGACCCAGTACTTC. Encoded protein: CATSRDKAPQETQYF. The V gene is TRBV15, the J gene TRBJ2-5; no reliable D call. The CDR3 is 15 amino acids. With 0 bases removed from V and 1 base from J, the gap between germline ends came to 9 bases. Germline CDR1 is LNHNV and CDR2 is YYDKDF (reference sequence).

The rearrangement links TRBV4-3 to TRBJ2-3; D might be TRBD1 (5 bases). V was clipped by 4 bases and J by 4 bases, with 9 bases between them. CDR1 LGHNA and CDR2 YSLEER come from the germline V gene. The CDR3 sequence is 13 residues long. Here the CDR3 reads CASSPQGADTQYF. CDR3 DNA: TGCGCCAGCAGCCCCCAAGGGGCAGATACGCAGTATTTT.

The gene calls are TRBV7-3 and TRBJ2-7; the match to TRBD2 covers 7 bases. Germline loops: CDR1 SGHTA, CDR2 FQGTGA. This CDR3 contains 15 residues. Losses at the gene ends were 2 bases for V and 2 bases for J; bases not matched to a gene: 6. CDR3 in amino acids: CASSLGTSEAYEQYF. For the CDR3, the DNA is TGTGCCAGCAGCTTAGGCACTAGCGAAGCCTACGAGCAGTACTTC. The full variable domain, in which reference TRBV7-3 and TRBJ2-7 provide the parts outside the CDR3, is GAGVSQTPSNKVTEKGKYVELRCDPISGHTALYWYRQSLGQGPEFLIYFQGTGAADDSGLPNDRFFAVRPEGSVSTLKIQRTERGDSAVYLCASSLGTSEAYEQYFGPGTRLTVT.

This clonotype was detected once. This CDR3 is CASSARDYNSYEQYF. In DNA form, the CDR3 reads TGTGCCAGCAGCGCCAGGGACTACAACTCCTACGAGCAGTACTTC. V gene TRBV9 combines with J gene TRBJ2-7; 7 bases align to TRBD2. Unmatched junction bases numbered 6, after V lost 3 bases and J lost 0 bases. CDR1 and CDR2 (germline): SGDLS, YYNGEE. The CDR3 length is 15 residues.

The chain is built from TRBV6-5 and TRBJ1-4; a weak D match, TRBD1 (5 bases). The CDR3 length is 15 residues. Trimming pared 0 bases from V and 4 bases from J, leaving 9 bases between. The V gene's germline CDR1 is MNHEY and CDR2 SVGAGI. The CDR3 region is CASSYSSGDNEKLFF. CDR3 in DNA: TGTGCCAGCAGTTACTCATCGGGGGATAATGAAAAACTGTTTTTT.

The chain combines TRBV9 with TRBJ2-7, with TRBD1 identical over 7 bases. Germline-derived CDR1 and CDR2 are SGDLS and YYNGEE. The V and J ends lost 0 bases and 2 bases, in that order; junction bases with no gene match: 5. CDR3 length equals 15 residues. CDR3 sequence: CASSVGGTATYEQYF. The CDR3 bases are TGTGCCAGCAGCGTAGGGGGGACAGCAACCTACGAGCAGTACTTC.

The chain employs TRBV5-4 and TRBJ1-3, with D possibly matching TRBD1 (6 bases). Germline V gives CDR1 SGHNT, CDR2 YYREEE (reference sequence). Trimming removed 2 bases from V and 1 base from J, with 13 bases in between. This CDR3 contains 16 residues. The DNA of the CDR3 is TGTGCCAGCAGCTTACGGGCGCAGGGGTCTGGAAACACCATATATTTT. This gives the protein CASSLRAQGSGNTIYF.

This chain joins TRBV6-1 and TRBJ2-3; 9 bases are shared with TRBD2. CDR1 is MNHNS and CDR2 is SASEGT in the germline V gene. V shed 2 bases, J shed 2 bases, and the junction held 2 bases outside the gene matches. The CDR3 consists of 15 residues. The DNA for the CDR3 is TGTGCCAGCAGTGAACTAGCGGGATCCACAGATACGCAGTATTTT. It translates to CASSELAGSTDTQYF.

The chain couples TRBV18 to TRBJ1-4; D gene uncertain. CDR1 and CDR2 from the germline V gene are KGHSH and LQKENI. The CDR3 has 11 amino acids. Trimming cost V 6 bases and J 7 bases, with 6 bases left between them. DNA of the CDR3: TGTGCCAGCTCTGGGAGTGAAAAACTGTTTTTT. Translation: CASSGSEKLFF.

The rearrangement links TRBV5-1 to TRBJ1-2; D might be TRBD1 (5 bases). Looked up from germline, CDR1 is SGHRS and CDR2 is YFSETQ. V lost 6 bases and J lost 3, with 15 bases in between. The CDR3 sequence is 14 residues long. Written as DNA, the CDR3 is TGCGCCAGCATGTGGGGACTCGGGGACTATGGCTACACCTTC. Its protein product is CASMWGLGDYGYTF.